Given below is one TCR beta chain in context. The record originates from a study of blood T cell repertoires in COVID-19. About the study: COVID-19 samples from acute and convalescent phases originated in the United States, Italy and Spain.

Assay: immunoSEQ multiplex PCR; the TCRdb copy retains only in-frame clones and omits some. This table has over 150,000 clones, 83% appearing once. Germline V gene lookup returns CDR1 SGHDT and CDR2 YYEEEE. This CDR3 contains 14 residues. With 4 bases clipped from V and 3 bases from J, the junction kept 4 bases outside the gene matches. The sequenced sample consisted of peripheral blood. This TCR was recovered from a woman aged 55-70 years with COVID-19, enrolled during active disease. The V and J genes are TRBV5-6 and TRBJ1-5, with 7 nucleotides matching TRBD1. In DNA, the CDR3 is TGTGCCAGCAGCCATGACAGGGACAATCAGCCCCAGCATTTT. Translation: CASSHDRDNQPQHF.